A selection of T cell receptor beta chains follows, all from one sample in a study of T cell repertoires in cytomegalovirus infection. These receptors have no known antigen. In TCRdb, the reads were re-called with MiXCR into one record per CDR3 protein. The table lists around 540,000 distinct CDR3 sequences, 30% to 40% of them singletons, with under 20% in the top ten. The input for sequencing was cultured PBMCs, taken from culture after CMV antigen stimulation. These receptors were obtained from a human donor in good health (CMV status not recorded). Some clones in this sample may be carry-over from other donors' samples. CDR3s include the opening cysteine and the closing phenylalanine or tryptophan. The D gene is left open where the match is weak. Some rows mark clone size as missing; the rest say once, few, many or name a class of expanded clone.

D gene	V gene	J gene	clone size	CDR3 protein	CDR3 DNA
.	TRBV7-2	TRBJ1-5	once	CASSFIDSNQPQHF	TGTGCCAGCAGCTTCATTGATAGCAATCAGCCCCAGCATTTT
.	TRBV28	TRBJ2-6	few	CASSLGRTGANVLTF	TGTGCCAGCAGTTTAGGCCGTACTGGTGCCAACGTCCTGACTTTC
.	TRBV11-2	TRBJ2-1	few	CASSSAGYNEQFF	TGTGCCAGCAGCTCCGCAGGCTACAATGAGCAGTTCTTC
.	TRBV7-2	TRBJ1-2	many	CASSLGSGGQYGYTF	TGTGCCAGCAGCTTAGGCTCTGGGGGCCAGTATGGCTACACCTTC
.	TRBV4-1	TRBJ1-3	few	CASSHLSDSGNTIYF	TGCGCCAGCAGCCATCTCTCCGACTCTGGAAACACCATATATTTT
.	TRBV7-9	TRBJ2-2	many	CASSLEGSTGELFF	TGTGCCAGCAGCTTAGAGGGGAGCACCGGGGAGCTGTTTTTT
.	TRBV7-2	TRBJ2-1	.	CASSVRVYNEQFF	TGTGCCAGCAGCGTCCGGGTTTACAATGAGCAGTTCTTC
.	TRBV7-2	TRBJ1-4	.	CASSFGRGPNEKLFF	TGTGCCAGCAGCTTCGGCAGGGGACCTAATGAAAAACTGTTTTTT
.	TRBV6-2/TRBV6-3	TRBJ1-5	few	CASSWETQPQHF	TGTGCCAGCAGTTGGGAGACTCAGCCCCAGCATTTT
TRBD2	TRBV20-1	TRBJ2-1	.	CSARDQASGSNEQFF	TGCAGTGCTAGAGATCAGGCTAGCGGAAGCAATGAGCAGTTCTTC
.	TRBV20-1	TRBJ2-1	.	CSAPERVGGGESSSYNEQFF	TGCAGTGCCCCAGAACGGGTAGGGGGGGGGGAGAGTAGCTCCTACAATGAGCAGTTCTTC
.	TRBV27	TRBJ2-6	few	CASSLFQVGANVLTF	TGTGCCAGCAGTTTATTTCAGGTTGGGGCCAACGTCCTGACTTTC
TRBD1	TRBV3-1	TRBJ1-6	.	CASSHPGQGRNSPLHF	TGTGCCAGCAGCCATCCGGGACAGGGCCGAAATTCACCCCTCCACTTT
.	TRBV20-1	TRBJ2-5	.	CSARAGVNQETQYF	TGCAGTGCTAGAGCGGGAGTGAACCAAGAGACCCAGTACTTC
TRBD2	TRBV20-1	TRBJ2-5	.	CSASESLAGDGAQYF	TGCAGTGCTTCAGAGTCACTAGCGGGGGACGGGGCCCAGTACTTC
.	TRBV4-1	TRBJ2-2	.	CASSQVQGLGNTGELFF	TGCGCCAGCAGCCAAGTACAGGGCCTAGGGAACACCGGGGAGCTGTTTTTT
TRBD1	TRBV4-1	TRBJ2-4	few	CASSQDGTGVNIQYF	TGCGCCAGCAGCCAAGACGGGACAGGGGTCAACATTCAGTACTTC
.	TRBV12-3/TRBV12-4	TRBJ2-5	once	CASSFLFEETQYF	TGTGCCAGCAGTTTCCTTTTCGAGGAGACCCAGTACTTC
.	TRBV12-3/TRBV12-4	TRBJ1-1	.	CASSFWGRGLLGMNTEAFF	TGTGCCAGCAGTTTTTGGGGAAGGGGCCTGTTGGGCATGAACACTGAAGCTTTCTTT
.	TRBV7-9	TRBJ2-7	.	CASSTYGDEQYF	TGTGCCAGCAGCACTTACGGTGATGAGCAGTACTTC
TRBD1	TRBV25-1	TRBJ2-5	many	CASSPQTGTETQYF	TGTGCCAGCAGTCCACAGACAGGGACAGAGACCCAGTACTTC
.	TRBV27	TRBJ1-4	.	CASSLSSRPNEKLFF	TGTGCCAGCAGTTTATCGTCCAGGCCGAATGAAAAACTGTTTTTT
.	TRBV12-3/TRBV12-4	TRBJ2-3	once	CASGVWGGGGPADTQYF	TGTGCCAGTGGGGTGTGGGGTGGTGGGGGGCCGGCAGATACGCAGTATTTT
TRBD2	TRBV20-1	TRBJ2-5	.	CSATALVGGREETQYF	TGCAGTGCTACGGCGTTGGTCGGCGGGAGGGAAGAGACCCAGTACTTC
TRBD1	TRBV7-6	TRBJ1-2	.	CASSAGQLHGGYTF	TGTGCCAGCAGCGCGGGACAGCTCCACGGGGGCTACACCTTC
.	TRBV12-3/TRBV12-4	TRBJ2-6	.	CASSAEGTGANVLTF	TGTGCCAGCAGTGCCGAAGGAACTGGGGCCAACGTCCTGACTTTC
TRBD1	TRBV7-2	TRBJ1-6	many	CASSLATWQGGSPLHF	TGTGCCAGCAGCTTAGCAACATGGCAGGGGGGTTCACCCCTCCACTTT
.	TRBV5-4	TRBJ2-6	.	CASSLSGLGANVLTF	TGTGCCAGCAGCTTGTCGGGACTTGGGGCCAACGTCCTGACTTTC
.	TRBV7-2	TRBJ2-3	few	CASSLGSETIGDTQYF	TGTGCCAGCAGCTTAGGTTCTGAGACGATCGGGGATACGCAGTATTTT
.	TRBV25-1	TRBJ2-2	.	CASSGVANTGELFF	TGTGCCAGCAGTGGGGTAGCGAACACCGGGGAGCTGTTTTTT
.	TRBV20-1	TRBJ2-1	.	CSASQGPNEQFF	TGCAGTGCTTCTCAGGGGCCCAATGAGCAGTTCTTC
.	TRBV20-1	TRBJ2-1	.	CSAPGPSRGNEQFF	TGCAGTGCTCCGGGACCCTCCCGTGGCAATGAGCAGTTCTTC
.	TRBV6-5	TRBJ2-7	few	CASSDEQLSREQYF	TGTGCCAGCAGTGATGAACAGCTGTCTAGGGAGCAGTACTTC
.	TRBV24-1	TRBJ2-3	.	CATSDPDWTDTQYF	TGTGCCACCAGTGATCCGGACTGGACGGATACGCAGTATTTT
TRBD2	TRBV7-2	TRBJ2-3	few	CASALGAGVTDTQYF	TGTGCCAGCGCCCTAGGAGCGGGAGTCACAGATACGCAGTATTTT
TRBD1	TRBV12-3/TRBV12-4	TRBJ2-1	few	CASSLYAGGASYNEQFF	TGTGCCAGCAGTTTATATGCAGGGGGCGCGTCCTACAATGAGCAGTTCTTC
TRBD2	TRBV11-2	TRBJ2-1	few	CASSLVVGREEQFF	TGTGCCAGCAGCTTAGTGGTTGGGCGGGAGGAGCAGTTCTTC
TRBD2	TRBV4-3	TRBJ2-5	.	CASSQRTSGNQETQYF	TGCGCCAGCAGCCAAAGGACTAGCGGCAACCAAGAGACCCAGTACTTC
TRBD2	TRBV28	TRBJ2-3	.	CASGGAGGKPSTDTQYF	TGTGCCAGCGGAGGAGCGGGAGGGAAACCTAGCACAGATACGCAGTATTTT
.	TRBV10-3	TRBJ1-1	.	CAISPDSQKAFF	TGTGCCATCAGTCCTGACAGCCAGAAAGCTTTCTTT
.	TRBV4-3	TRBJ2-1	.	CASSQDHRDWGLGEQFF	TGCGCCAGCAGCCAAGATCACCGGGACTGGGGCCTGGGGGAGCAGTTCTTC
TRBD1	TRBV7-8	TRBJ2-5	.	CASSYGQEARETQYF	TGTGCCAGCAGCTACGGACAGGAGGCAAGAGAGACCCAGTACTTC
TRBD1	TRBV6-5	TRBJ1-4	.	CASYPGQGNEKLFF	TGTGCCAGCTATCCGGGACAGGGGAATGAAAAACTGTTTTTT
.	TRBV19	TRBJ2-1	.	CASNRFGAGSSYNEQFF	TGTGCCAGTAATCGGTTTGGTGCTGGAAGCTCCTACAATGAGCAGTTCTTC
.	TRBV7-8	TRBJ2-1	.	CASSLSLVGTHNEQFF	TGTGCCAGCAGCTTAAGTTTGGTAGGTACGCACAATGAGCAGTTCTTC
TRBD2	TRBV19	TRBJ2-2	.	CASKPGTSGSGGLFF	TGTGCCAGTAAGCCCGGGACTAGCGGGAGTGGGGGGCTGTTTTTT
TRBD2	TRBV6-6	TRBJ2-5	.	CASSRAGGWETQYF	TGTGCCAGCAGTCGAGCGGGAGGGTGGGAGACCCAGTACTTC
TRBD2	TRBV24-1	TRBJ2-7	.	CATSDGSGNSYEQYF	TGTGCCACCAGTGATGGCAGCGGGAACTCCTACGAGCAGTACTTC
TRBD1	TRBV5-1	TRBJ2-7	few	CASSLAGTGGAQVYEQYF	TGCGCCAGCAGCTTGGCCGGGACAGGGGGCGCCCAGGTCTACGAGCAGTACTTC
.	TRBV12-5	TRBJ2-3	.	CASASAGTDTQYF	TGTGCTAGTGCCAGTGCAGGGACAGATACGCAGTATTTT
.	TRBV12-3/TRBV12-4	TRBJ2-1	many	CASSSGTPANEQFF	TGTGCCAGCAGTTCCGGGACACCGGCAAATGAGCAGTTCTTC